This T cell receptor (beta chain) was profiled in a study of T cells in Graves' hyperthyroidism and ophthalmopathy. Study-wide results and limits: A 13 V-J signature model discriminated ophthalmopathy versus stable hyperthyroidism. For ophthalmopathy, model prediction preceded onset by a median 6.5 months. Most clonotypes that expanded in the thyroid above 0.001 also showed up in blood.

The investigators amplified TCR beta CDR3 regions from RNA transcripts. An initial round of RT-PCR targeting the TCR CDR3 relied on the HTBI primer set. TCRdb reanalysed the multiplex PCR reads using MiXCR and keeps one entry per CDR3 protein. This table holds about 510,000 distinct CDR3 sequences, about 45% found once. This clonotype appeared once. The antigen is not known. The CDR3 consists of 14 residues. CDR1 and CDR2 from the germline V gene are MNHEY and SMNVEV (reference sequence). V was shortened by 6 bases and J by 2 bases, with 10 bases between the two germline ends. V usage is TRBV27 and J usage is TRBJ2-2; D is unclear. This sequence was found in an adult woman with Graves' disease, either hyperthyroidism or ophthalmopathy (not recorded which). The sample comprised peripheral blood or thyroid tissue (not recorded which). The CDR3 sequence: CASRLLSNTGELFF. DNA for the CDR3: TGTGCCAGCAGACTATTGTCAAACACCGGGGAGCTGTTTTTT.